This TCR beta chain was recorded in a study of control samples from healthy donors and cancer patients (TCRdb year 2020). This clone came up once. This receptor's antigen is unknown. No clone much larger than this one lies a single base away; base qualities are absent. Library creation used the immunoSEQ multiplex PCR assay. This immuneACCESS table, as held by TCRdb, lists in-frame sequences with V and J called but not all clones. Of the missing ones, under half trace to an unresolved V gene in checked studies; the others have no known cause. Across this sample there are about 34,000 clones, with 85% to 90% seen only once. The ten largest clones add up to 1.6% of the sample. Including cysteine and phenylalanine, the CDR3 has 14 amino acids. The CDR3 DNA has 42 bases and is translated from base 1. At the junction V is shortened by 7 bases and J by 8 bases, with 18 bases in between. For CDR1 and CDR2, the germline V gene lists SNHLY and FYNNEI.

Source material: PBMCs. The chain couples TRBV2 to TRBJ1-3; the D gene is perhaps TRBD1, from 6 matching bases. This TCR was sampled from a woman aged 40 to 55 with lung cancer. This receptor carries the CDR3 CASNRGGARDTIYF. The DNA reads TGTGCCAGCAATAGAGGGGGGGCGAGGGACACCATATATTTT.